These 27 T cell receptor beta chains came from one sample sequenced in a study of T cell responses to AZD1222 COVID-19 vaccine. TCRdb keeps only in-frame clones here, not all; method: immunoSEQ multiplex PCR. The sample includes approximately 150,000 clones, about 91% of them seen just once. The sample here was peripheral blood, taken on day 0 of AZD1222 vaccination. The receptors originated from an adult in good health.

The V gene is TRBV3-1 (or the pseudogene TRBV3-2), the J gene TRBJ2-3, with TRBD2 identical over 12 bases. The CDR3 contains 18 residues. The J segment lost 2 bases and the V segment lost 1 base, leaving 7 bases of the junction unmatched. Looked up from germline, CDR1 is LGHDT and CDR2 is YNNKEL (reference sequence). The DNA of the CDR3 is TGTGCCAGCAGCCAAGGGGATCTAGCGGGGGGGTCCACAGATACGCAGTATTTT. As protein: CASSQGDLAGGSTDTQYF.

The CDR3 protein is CASSQAGLAGRTDTQYF. The DNA for the CDR3 is TGCGCCAGCAGCCAGGCCGGACTAGCGGGACGGACAGATACGCAGTATTTT. This rearrangement joins TRBV4-3 to TRBJ2-3, with 12 bases lining up with TRBD2. Trimming at V came to 3 bases and at J to 3 bases, leaving 7 bases not matched to a gene. The CDR3 is 17 amino acids. Germline-derived CDR1 and CDR2 are LGHNA and YSLEER.

The chain joins TRBV10-3 to TRBJ2-2; D gene uncertain. The germline V gene has CDR1 ENHRY and CDR2 SYGVKD. The CDR3 spans 12 residues. V was pared by 4 bases and J by 6 bases, with 6 bases between. CDR3 sequence: CAISGRAGELFF. The CDR3, as DNA: TGTGCCATCAGTGGGCGTGCCGGGGAGCTGTTTTTT.

The genes are TRBV12-3 or TRBV12-4 and TRBJ2-5, with D perhaps TRBD2 (5 bases). This CDR3 is built from 12 residues. V lost 4 bases to trimming and J lost 4 bases, with 7 bases between them. CDR3 region: CASSYEGETQYF. The CDR3 DNA reads as TGTGCCAGCAGTTACGAGGGAGAGACCCAGTACTTC.

The chain is built from TRBV3-1 (or the pseudogene TRBV3-2) and TRBJ2-3; 7 bases are shared with TRBD2. Germline assignment: CDR1 LGHDT and CDR2 YNNKEL (reference sequence). The V gene end was trimmed by 4 bases and the J gene end by 3 bases; junction bases not matched to a gene: 7. This CDR3 contains 15 residues. The CDR3 region is CASSRSGTTTDTQYF. CDR3 DNA sequence: TGTGCCAGCAGCCGATCCGGGACTACGACAGATACGCAGTATTTT.

This chain links TRBV3-1 (or the pseudogene TRBV3-2) with TRBJ1-1; no definite D call. Germline values: CDR1 LGHDT, CDR2 YNNKEL (reference sequence). The CDR3 spans 14 residues. Trimming pared 4 bases from V and 0 bases from J, leaving 9 bases between. The CDR3 reads CASSPGRMNTEAFF. For the CDR3, the DNA is TGTGCCAGCAGCCCGGGCAGGATGAACACTGAAGCTTTCTTT.

The chain employs TRBV7-2 and TRBJ2-7; TRBD2 matches 8 bases. V was pared by 7 bases and J by 5 bases, with 10 bases of the junction left unmatched. This CDR3 is built from 14 residues. Germline lookup yields CDR1 SGHTA and CDR2 FQGNSA. CDR3 DNA sequence: TGTGCCAGCACCCTGGGGGGACTAGGAAACGAGCAGTACTTC. It specifies CASTLGGLGNEQYF.

This clone has a single count. This chain links TRBV18 with TRBJ2-7, with 7 bases lining up with TRBD2. CDR1 and CDR2 (germline): KGHSH, LQKENI. The CDR3 spans 11 residues. V shed 6 bases, J shed 7 bases, and the junction held 3 bases outside the gene matches. The CDR3 spells CASSPGGEQYF. The DNA for the CDR3 is TGTGCCAGCTCCCCGGGGGGAGAGCAGTACTTC.

J is TRBJ1-5 and V is TRBV19; D not resolved. Trimming removed 10 bases at V and 2 bases at J, with 15 bases between. This CDR3 is 14 amino acids long. Germline V lookup: CDR1 LNHDA, CDR2 SQIVND (reference sequence). CDR3 residues: CATRVTIGNQPQHF. The CDR3, as DNA: TGTGCCACTAGAGTCACAATCGGCAATCAGCCCCAGCATTTT. Full variable domain (remainder filled in from reference TRBV19 and TRBJ1-5): DGGITQSPKYLFRKEGQNVTLSCEQNLNHDAMYWYRQDPGQGLRLIYYSQIVNDFQKGDIAEGYSVSREKKESFPLTVTSAQKNPTAFYLCATRVTIGNQPQHFGDGTRLSIL.

The J gene is TRBJ2-3, the V gene TRBV6-5, with 8 bases fitting TRBD2. CDR3 length: 13 amino acids. Losses at the gene ends were 9 bases for V and 3 bases for J; bases not matched to a gene: 5. The germline CDR1 and CDR2 sequences are MNHEY and SVGAGI. CDR3 bases: TGTGCCAGTAATAGCGGGGTAACAGATACGCAGTATTTT. This translates into CASNSGVTDTQYF.

This clone was found a few times. The rearrangement links TRBV5-4 to TRBJ1-6; 11 positions match TRBD1. This CDR3 is built from 16 residues. The germline CDR1 and CDR2 sequences are SGHNT and YYREEE (reference sequence). J lost 11 bases, V lost 1 base, and 8 bases had no gene match. The CDR3 region is CASSLILGTGGTPLHF. CDR3 sequence (DNA): TGTGCCAGCAGCTTGATCTTAGGGACAGGGGGAACACCCCTCCACTTT.

V gene TRBV11-1 combines with J gene TRBJ1-1; the D gene is possibly TRBD1 (5 bases). The germline V gene has CDR1 SGHAT and CDR2 FQDESV (reference sequence). The length of the CDR3 is 12 residues. Trimming removed 5 bases from V and 10 bases from J, with 14 bases in between. The CDR3 spells CASSVGAVAAFF. The DNA of the CDR3 is TGTGCCAGCAGCGTAGGGGCTGTGGCAGCTTTCTTT.

This clone showed up just once. This rearrangement joins TRBV6-1 to TRBJ1-2; D might be TRBD1 (6 bases). V was pared by 0 bases and J by 8 bases, with 13 bases between. CDR1 MNHNS and CDR2 SASEGT come from the germline V gene. This CDR3 contains 14 residues. CDR3 sequence reads: CASSEAGGGRGYTF. In DNA, the CDR3 is TGTGCCAGCAGTGAAGCCGGGGGGGGCAGGGGCTACACCTTC.

This clone was detected only once. The chain employs TRBV11-2 and TRBJ2-7; D not resolved. Trimming removed 2 bases at V and 0 bases at J, with 11 bases between. Germline V CDR1 and CDR2: SGHAT, FQNNGV. CDR3 length: 15 amino acids. CDR3 amino acids: CASSLNVRTSYEQYF. The CDR3 DNA is TGTGCCAGCAGCTTAAACGTCAGGACCTCCTACGAGCAGTACTTC.

This clone was found once. V gene TRBV5-8 combines with J gene TRBJ1-1, with 11 bases matching TRBD1. J lost 7 bases, V lost 10 bases, and 9 bases had no gene match. Per the germline V gene, CDR1 is SGHTS and CDR2 is YDEGEE. This CDR3 spans 13 amino acids. The DNA for the CDR3 is TGTGCCGGATCGGACAGGGGGCGGGGTGAAGCTTTCTTT. It translates to CAGSDRGRGEAFF.

The chain recombines TRBV6-5 with TRBJ1-5; no firm D call. V was shortened by 6 bases and J by 6 bases, with 12 bases between the two germline ends. CDR3 length equals 13 residues. Germline CDR1 MNHEY, CDR2 SVGAGI. In DNA form, the CDR3 reads TGTGCCAGCAGCTCCCAGTGGAGTCAGCCCCAGCATTTT. As protein: CASSSQWSQPQHF.

CDR3 sequence (DNA): TGTGCCAGCAGTTTACTAAGGCGCAATCAGCCCCAGCATTTT. This encodes CASSLLRRNQPQHF. V and J are TRBV28 and TRBJ1-5; D remains unclear. The CDR3 contains 14 residues. V lost 2 bases, J lost 2 bases, and 7 bases lay in between. In germline, CDR1 is MDHEN, CDR2 SYDVKM.

For the CDR3, the DNA is TGTGCCAGCAGCTTAGCGCCATCGAGTTCACCCCTCCACTTT. Its protein is CASSLAPSSSPLHF. The chain couples TRBV7-9 to TRBJ1-6, with D unclear. The ends were cut back, 0 bases at V and 9 bases at J, with 9 bases in the middle. This CDR3 spans 14 amino acids. The germline V gene encodes CDR1 SEHNR and CDR2 FQNEAQ (reference sequence).

The V call is TRBV6-5, the J call TRBJ1-1; 11 nucleotides agree with TRBD1. The length of the CDR3 is 15 residues. CDR1 is MNHEY and CDR2 is SVGAGI in the germline V gene. After removal of 5 bases from V and 4 bases from J, the junction contained 6 bases not matched to a gene. The CDR3 protein is CASSRTGGGGTEAFF. In DNA form, the CDR3 reads TGTGCCAGCAGTCGGACAGGGGGCGGGGGCACTGAAGCTTTCTTT.

This chain connects TRBV7-2 to TRBJ2-1; 7 bases align to TRBD1. The CDR3 is made up of 17 amino acids. V shed 2 bases and J 0 bases; nucleotides not matched to a gene: 7. The germline V gene has CDR1 SGHTA and CDR2 FQGNSA. The CDR3 nucleotides are TGTGCCAGCAGCTTATTCTCGGGACAGAGCTCCTACAATGAGCAGTTCTTC. Its translation: CASSLFSGQSSYNEQFF.

The rearrangement links TRBV28 to TRBJ2-3; 12 bases align to TRBD2. Germline lookup yields CDR1 MDHEN and CDR2 SYDVKM. Unmatched junction bases numbered 18, after V lost 11 bases and J lost 6 bases. The CDR3 totals 17 residues. The CDR3 DNA is TGTGCCGTGAACTACCACGGACTAGCGGGGAATGGGGATACGCAGTATTTT. Amino acid sequence: CAVNYHGLAGNGDTQYF.

This clone was seen only once. The V call is TRBV28, the J call TRBJ2-6; D not certain. The CDR3 loop spans 14 amino acids. The V end lost 2 bases, the J end lost 1 base, and 3 bases lay between the germline ends. The germline CDR1 and CDR2 sequences are MDHEN and SYDVKM. CDR3 coding DNA: TGTGCCAGCAGTTTACAGTCTGGGGCCAACGTCCTGACTTTC. Translating gives CASSLQSGANVLTF.

The chain employs TRBV27 and TRBJ2-5, with D perhaps matching TRBD2 (5 bases). V was cut by 2 bases and J by 2 bases, with 6 bases left in between. The CDR3 consists of 13 residues. Germline V gene lookup returns CDR1 MNHEY and CDR2 SMNVEV (reference sequence). Here the CDR3 DNA reads TGTGCCAGCAGTTTAAGGAGGCAAGAGACCCAGTACTTC. Protein sequence: CASSLRRQETQYF.

The chain couples TRBV6-5 to TRBJ1-1, with TRBD1 matching over 9 bases. The CDR3 has 14 amino acids. Germline values: CDR1 MNHEY, CDR2 SVGAGI. Trimming cost V 5 bases and J 7 bases; bases outside gene matches: 8. For the CDR3, the DNA is TGTGCCAGCAGTCCCGAAGAGGGACAGGGTGAAGCTTTCTTT. It is translated as CASSPEEGQGEAFF.

The chain combines TRBV20-1 with TRBJ2-3; D unresolved. V was cut by 6 bases and J by 3 bases, with 7 bases left in between. Germline values: CDR1 DFQATT, CDR2 SNEGSKA (reference sequence). The CDR3 sequence is 11 residues long. The CDR3 region is CSAARTDTQYF. CDR3 nucleotides: TGCAGTGCCGCCAGGACAGATACGCAGTATTTT.

The chain joins TRBV20-1 to TRBJ2-3, with no clear D. This CDR3 comprises 11 residues. Trimming removed 7 bases at V and 6 bases at J, with 11 bases between. CDR1 DFQATT and CDR2 SNEGSKA come from the germline V gene (reference sequence). CDR3 residues: CSGQIGDTQYF. The DNA for the CDR3 is TGCAGTGGCCAGATTGGGGATACGCAGTATTTT.

The chain has TRBV29-1 and TRBJ2-7, with D perhaps TRBD2 (7 bases). The CDR3 length is 13 residues. Trimming pared 3 bases from V and 6 bases from J, leaving 15 bases between. Germline-derived CDR1 and CDR2 are SQVTM and ANQGSEA. CDR3 coding DNA: TGCAGCGTTGACGAGGGGGGGTTGGGCGAGCAGTACTTC. This codes for CSVDEGGLGEQYF.